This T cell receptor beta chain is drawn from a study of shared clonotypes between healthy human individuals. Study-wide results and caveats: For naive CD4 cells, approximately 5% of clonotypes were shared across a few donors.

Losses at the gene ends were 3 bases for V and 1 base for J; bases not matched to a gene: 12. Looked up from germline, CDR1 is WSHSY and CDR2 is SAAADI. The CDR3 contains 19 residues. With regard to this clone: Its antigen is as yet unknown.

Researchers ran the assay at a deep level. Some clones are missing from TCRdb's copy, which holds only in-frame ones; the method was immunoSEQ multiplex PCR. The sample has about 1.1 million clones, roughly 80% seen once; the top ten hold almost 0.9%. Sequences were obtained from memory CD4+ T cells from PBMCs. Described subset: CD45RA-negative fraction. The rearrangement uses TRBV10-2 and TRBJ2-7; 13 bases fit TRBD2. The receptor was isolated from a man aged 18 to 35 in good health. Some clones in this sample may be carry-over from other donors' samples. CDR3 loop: CASSDVTGTSGMFSYEQYF. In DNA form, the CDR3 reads TGCGCCAGCAGTGATGTGACCGGGACTAGCGGGATGTTTTCCTACGAGCAGTACTTC.